The sequence of this TCR beta chain was determined in a study of CD8 T cells in Susac syndrome. This CDR3 comprises 16 residues. V was trimmed by 0 bases and J by 1 base, leaving 13 bases between them. CDR1 is DFQATT and CDR2 is SNEGSKA in the germline V gene (reference sequence). Random hexamers primed reverse transcription of about 0.5 to 1 ug RNA. TCRdb processed the immunoSEQ multiplex PCR reads anew with MiXCR; each CDR3 protein has one entry. The sample has 250,000 or so distinct CDR3 sequences; around 95% are singletons. Source material: CD4+ T cells from PBMCs. V gene TRBV20-1 combines with J gene TRBJ2-1; maybe TRBD2 (6 bases). This clonotype was sampled from a human donor with multiple sclerosis. CDR3 sequence reads: CSAREVGGGSYNEQFF. The CDR3 DNA sequence: TGCAGTGCTAGAGAAGTGGGGGGTGGATCCTACAATGAGCAGTTCTTC.